This is a list of T cell receptor beta chains from one sample in a study of T-cell memory formation after mild COVID-19. TCRdb independently ran MiXCR on the 5' RACE reads; one entry per CDR3 protein. Among about 240,000 distinct CDR3 sequences listed, 8.5% to 9.5% were seen once. Sequencing input: PBMCs or a T cell subset sorted from them (not recorded which). Receptors originate from a man between 18 and 29 years old who had mild COVID-19 (a few samples of this study predate the infection). Cell type and time point are not known. CDR3s include the opening cysteine and the closing phenylalanine or tryptophan. A D gene is named only where the DNA matches it firmly. A clone size is listed for some rows: how often the clone was seen (once, few, many), or a class if it is expanded.

TRBV7-2	TRBD1	TRBJ1-5	few	TGTGCCAGCAGCGCAGGACAGGGTCAGCCCCAGCATTTT	CASSAGQGQPQHF
TRBV10-2	-	TRBJ1-2	-	TGCGCCAGCAGTGAGCTGTCACGGGGCTACACCTTC	CASSELSRGYTF
TRBV12-3/TRBV12-4	TRBD1	TRBJ1-5	-	TGTGCCAGCAGCCAGAGGTTGGGACAGTCTAGCAATCAGCCCCAGCATTTT	CASSQRLGQSSNQPQHF
TRBV11-2	-	TRBJ2-5	-	TGTGCCAGCAGCTTAGAGGCTAGAATAGAGACCCAGTACTTC	CASSLEARIETQYF
TRBV6-5	TRBD1	TRBJ1-4	many	TGTGCCAGCAGTTACTGGGGACAGGGCGGCGAAAAACTGTTTTTT	CASSYWGQGGEKLFF
TRBV3-1	TRBD1	TRBJ1-2	-	TGTGCCAGCAGCCGGCGGACAGGGGGCTTAAACTATGGCTACACCTTC	CASSRRTGGLNYGYTF
TRBV19	-	TRBJ1-2	few	TGTGCCAGTGGCGGGGGCCGCTATGGCTACACCTTC	CASGGGRYGYTF
TRBV5-1	-	TRBJ2-7	many	TGCGCCAGCAGCTTGAGTTTGGTCGGTTACGAGCAGTACTTC	CASSLSLVGYEQYF
TRBV7-2	-	TRBJ2-3	-	TGTGCCAGCAGCCCTCGTTTGAGCACAGATACGCAGTATTTT	CASSPRLSTDTQYF
TRBV5-1	TRBD1	TRBJ2-5	many	TGCGCCAGCAGCCCCAGGACAGGGCGAGAGACCCAGTACTTC	CASSPRTGRETQYF
TRBV6-5	-	TRBJ2-3	few	TGTGCCAGCAGTCAAGGACATCCCCTTTGGACAGATACGCAGTATTTT	CASSQGHPLWTDTQYF
TRBV11-2	-	TRBJ2-1	few	TGTGCCAGCAGTGATCTAGCTTGGGGGGATGAGCAGTTCTTC	CASSDLAWGDEQFF
TRBV7-2	-	TRBJ1-5	many	TGTGCCAGCAGCTCCCCAAACAGCTTACTGCCCCAGCATTTT	CASSSPNSLLPQHF
TRBV18	-	TRBJ2-5	-	TGTGCCAGCTCACCATCCTCGAGGCCAGGCCAAGAGACCCAGTACTTC	CASSPSSRPGQETQYF
TRBV27	-	TRBJ2-7	-	TGTGCCAGCAGTTGGGCAGGGCCCACCTACGAGCAGTACTTC	CASSWAGPTYEQYF
TRBV7-7	TRBD2	TRBJ2-2	-	TGTGCTAGCAGCTCACTAGCGGGGGGGCACGGGGAGCTGTTTTTT	CASSSLAGGHGELFF